Listed below are T cell receptor beta chains from one sample, sequenced in a study of identical twins. MiXCR, applied by TCRdb to the 5' RACE reads, yields one record per CDR3 protein. Of approximately 190,000 distinct CDR3 sequences in the sample, about 16% were seen once. These same records also appear under a second study, on T cells expressing NK-cell markers.

Sequenced input: CD8+ T cells sorted from blood. These TCRs come from a woman aged 18-30 years in good health. The CDR3 runs from the conserved cysteine through the conserved F or W.

>TRBV7-6|TRBJ2-1
CASSSPPQGAHEQFF
>TRBV29-1|TRBJ2-7
CSVEDATISYEQYF
>TRBV6-5|TRBJ2-7
CASSSVDSPYEQYF
>TRBV7-9|TRBJ2-5
CASSSPAGPLQETQYF
>TRBV12-3/TRBV12-4|TRBJ2-7
CASSPRTGGSYEQYF
>TRBV5-1|TRBJ2-2
CASSPPGHLNTGELFF
>TRBV4-1|TRBJ2-5
CASSQEPRTGVEETQYF
>TRBV14|TRBJ2-1
CASSQDSLRQGEFF
>TRBV29-1|TRBJ2-7
CSVGAGATYEQYF
>TRBV7-9|TRBJ1-1
CASSLEPYEAFF
>TRBV4-3|TRBJ2-1
CASGTRGDNEQFF
>TRBV6-1|TRBJ2-1
CASSITGITYNEQFF
>TRBV27|TRBJ2-5
CASSLLGGSQETQYF
>TRBV5-1|TRBJ2-3
CASSLGDRGRTDTQYF
>TRBV12-3/TRBV12-4|TRBJ2-3
CASSHRVADTQYF
>TRBV9|TRBJ2-2
CASSVGLRAGRNTGELFF
>TRBV25-1|TRBJ2-1
CASSEVNEQFF
>TRBV11-2|TRBJ2-3
CASSRLAGPDTQYF
>TRBV5-1|TRBJ2-5
CASSSELTQETQYF
>TRBV29-1|TRBJ2-2
CSVEGTGAATGELFF
>TRBV3-1|TRBJ2-1
CASSQEAAGERNEQFF
>TRBV12-3/TRBV12-4|TRBJ2-7
CASSSRAASWPYEQYF
>TRBV30|TRBJ1-2
CAWSVKGRVGYTF
>TRBV5-6|TRBJ2-7
CASSSTTDYEQYF
>TRBV29-1|TRBJ1-1
CRAGGGGTEAFF
>TRBV20-1|TRBJ1-5
CSARRQGYQPQHF
>TRBV6-1|TRBJ2-7
CASRPNGLRAEQYF
>TRBV6-5|TRBJ2-7
CASSSLGLAGSSYEQYF
>TRBV9|TRBJ1-2
CASDRGRGYTF
>TRBV4-3|TRBJ2-6
CASSQDPGQGANVLTF
>TRBV27|TRBJ2-2
CASSWVTSGSTGELFF
>TRBV5-6|TRBJ2-5
CASSFGISQETQYF
>TRBV6-5|TRBJ2-3
CASSYATGSTDTQYF
>TRBV3-1|TRBJ2-7
CASSPGHPTSSYEQYF
>TRBV10-3|TRBJ2-7
CAISESDLYEQYF